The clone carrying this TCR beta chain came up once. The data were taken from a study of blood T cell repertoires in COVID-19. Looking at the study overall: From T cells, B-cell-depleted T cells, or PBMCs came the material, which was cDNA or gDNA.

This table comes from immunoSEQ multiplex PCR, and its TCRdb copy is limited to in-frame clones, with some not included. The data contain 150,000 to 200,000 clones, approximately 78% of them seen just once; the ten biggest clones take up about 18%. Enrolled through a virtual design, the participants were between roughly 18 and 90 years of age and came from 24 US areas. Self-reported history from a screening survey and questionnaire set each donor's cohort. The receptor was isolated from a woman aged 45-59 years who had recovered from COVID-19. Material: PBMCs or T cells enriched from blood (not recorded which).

CDR3 nucleotide sequence: TGTGCCACCAGCAGAGGAACCCCAGGGCTGAACACTGAAGCTTTCTTT. Its translation is CATSRGTPGLNTEAFF. This chain connects TRBV15 to TRBJ1-1, with D perhaps TRBD1 (5 bases). The CDR3 is 16 amino acids. V was shortened by 1 base and J by 0 bases, with 12 bases between the two germline ends. Germline loops: CDR1 LNHNV, CDR2 YYDKDF (reference sequence).